Here is one T cell receptor beta chain with its context. The data are from a study of blood T cells in healthy people across ages. Primed by a sample-barcoded 5' primer and a J-beta primer mix, a second PCR proceeded for roughly 6 to 12 cycles. Via MiXCR, TCRdb re-called the 5' RACE reads, giving one row per CDR3 protein. In the table there are a few hundred thousand distinct CDR3 sequences, 25% to 35% of which are singletons. The CDR3 runs 15 residues. Germline assignment: CDR1 SGHDN and CDR2 FVKESK. These data were also reused for a study on T cells of mothers and their children. As that study records: In the second PCR, M1S primer introduced barcodes and 2-4 random bases.

The sample taken for sequencing was blood. This chain joins TRBV14 and TRBJ2-1; no clear D gene. The J call may be incorrect, as the DNA end agrees better with TRBJ2-7. This TCR derives from a boy between 2 and 10 years old in good health. DNA for the CDR3: TGTGCCAGCAGCCTGGCCTTCGGGTTGCCCTACGAGCAGTACTTC. Amino acid sequence: CASSLAFGLPYEQYF.